These 23 T cell receptor beta chains came from one sample sequenced in a study of CD4 T cells in relation to SARS-CoV-2 and coronaviruses. Which antigens these TCRs recognize remains unknown. This table comes from immunoSEQ multiplex PCR, and its TCRdb copy is limited to in-frame clones, with some not included. The profile shows about 14,000 clones, approximately 73% of them singletons. Before the COVID-19 pandemic, during about 2010-2018, CD4+ T cells were taken from unexposed donors. After less than 11 days of culture, CD4+ T cells were isolated. Specimen: CD4+ T cells from PBMCs, cultured in vitro. These receptors all come from a human donor in good health.

The chain carries TRBV15 and TRBJ2-7, with no clear D. Deletions cut 4 bases from V and 0 bases from J, with 10 bases between. The germline gives CDR1 LNHNV, CDR2 YYDKDF (reference sequence). The CDR3 extends over 14 amino acids. CDR3 nucleotides: TGTGCCACCAGCAAAGACCGATACTCCTACGAGCAGTACTTC. Residues: CATSKDRYSYEQYF.

The chain recombines TRBV19 with TRBJ2-7; D unresolved. The CDR3 spans 13 residues. Germline CDR1 and CDR2: LNHDA and SQIVND (reference sequence). Trimming removed 5 bases at V and 5 bases at J, with 13 bases between. CDR3 loop: CASSLGPMNEQYF. The DNA of the CDR3 is TGTGCCAGTAGTCTCGGGCCTATGAACGAGCAGTACTTC.

The rearrangement links TRBV29-1 to TRBJ1-4, with D tentatively TRBD1 (5 bases). Looked up from germline, CDR1 is SQVTM and CDR2 is ANQGSEA. V lost 5 bases to trimming and J lost 4 bases, with 14 bases between them. The CDR3 runs 14 residues. CDR3 nucleotides: TGCAGCGTTAAATACGGGGACGGTAATGAAAAACTGTTTTTT. Amino acids: CSVKYGDGNEKLFF.

This chain connects TRBV5-1 to TRBJ2-7; 7 bases match TRBD1. This CDR3 comprises 12 residues. The junction had 4 bases not matched to a gene; V was cut back by 5 bases and J by 5 bases. From germline, CDR1 is SGHRS and CDR2 YFSETQ. CDR3 residues: CASSYRGDEQYF. The CDR3 coding sequence is TGCGCCAGCAGTTACAGGGGAGACGAGCAGTACTTC. Supplemented by reference TRBV5-1 and TRBJ2-7, the full variable domain reads KAGVTQTPRYLIKTRGQQVTLSCSPISGHRSVSWYQQTPGQGLQFLFEYFSETQRNKGNFPGRFSGRQFSNSRSEMNVSTLELGDSALYLCASSYRGDEQYFGPGTRLTVT.

The rearrangement uses TRBV10-1 and TRBJ1-6; a weak D match, TRBD1 (6 bases). V was pared by 6 bases and J by 10 bases, with 16 bases between. The CDR3 is 14 amino acids. The germline CDR1 and CDR2 sequences are WNHNN and SYGVQD (reference sequence). The CDR3 region is CASSPQGKESPLHF. Here the CDR3 DNA reads TGCGCCAGCAGCCCCCAGGGGAAGGAATCACCCCTCCACTTT.

This chain links TRBV18 with TRBJ2-7; 8 nucleotides line up with TRBD1. CDR1 is KGHSH and CDR2 is LQKENI in the germline V gene. There are 14 residues in the CDR3. The junction had 6 bases not matched to a gene; V was cut back by 6 bases and J by 2 bases. CDR3 in amino acids: CASSPLGQAYEQYF. Written as DNA, the CDR3 is TGTGCCAGCTCCCCGTTGGGACAGGCCTACGAGCAGTACTTC.

This chain connects TRBV30 to TRBJ1-2, with TRBD1 as a possible D gene (5 bases). The germline gives CDR1 GTSNPN, CDR2 SVGIG (reference sequence). V was shortened by 4 bases and J by 10 bases, with 19 bases between the two germline ends. The CDR3 is 13 residues long. The CDR3, as DNA: TGTGCCTGGACCCTCGGACATAGCTTCGTCTACACCTTC. Translation: CAWTLGHSFVYTF.

The rearrangement joins TRBV7-3 to TRBJ1-2; 10 positions match TRBD1. The CDR3 spans 13 residues. Trimming removed 5 bases from V and 8 bases from J; junction bases left unmatched: 5. The germline gives CDR1 SGHTA, CDR2 FQGTGA. The CDR3 region has the DNA TGTGCCAGCAGCCCCGGACAGGGGGAGGGCTACACCTTC. Amino acid sequence: CASSPGQGEGYTF. Looking up the rest from reference TRBV7-3 and TRBJ1-2 gives the full variable domain: GAGVSQTPSNKVTEKGKYVELRCDPISGHTALYWYRQSLGQGPEFLIYFQGTGAADDSGLPNDRFFAVRPEGSVSTLKIQRTERGDSAVYLCASSPGQGEGYTFGSGTRLTVV.

The chain employs TRBV10-3 and TRBJ1-5; a weak D match, TRBD1 (5 bases). The V gene's germline CDR1 is ENHRY and CDR2 SYGVKD. V was shortened by 6 bases and J by 6 bases, with 9 bases between the two germline ends. The CDR3 runs 12 residues. The CDR3 DNA follows: TGTGCCATCAGCCAGGGCGGTCAGCCCCAGCATTTT. It yields the protein CAISQGGQPQHF.

The chain joins TRBV12-3 or TRBV12-4 to TRBJ2-1; D is unclear. Trimming took 6 bases from V and 6 from J, leaving 9 bases between them. This CDR3 contains 12 residues. The CDR3 sequence is CASRTRVNEQFF. CDR3 nucleotides: TGTGCCAGCAGAACCCGAGTCAATGAGCAGTTCTTC.

This clone was found a few times. V gene TRBV3-1 (or the pseudogene TRBV3-2) combines with J gene TRBJ2-1, with TRBD1 identical over 7 bases. Germline V lookup: CDR1 LGHDT, CDR2 YNNKEL (reference sequence). This CDR3 is built from 15 residues. V shed 2 bases, J shed 1 base, and the junction held 2 bases outside the gene matches. The CDR3 here is CASSQSTGSYNEQFF. For the CDR3, the DNA is TGTGCCAGCAGCCAATCGACAGGGTCCTACAATGAGCAGTTCTTC.

The CDR3 DNA reads as TGTGCCAGCAGCAAACGTATACTAGCCAAAAACATTCAGTACTTC. Protein: CASSKRILAKNIQYF. V gene TRBV21-1 combines with J gene TRBJ2-4; TRBD2 is the table's D call, not checked against the DNA. TRBV21-1 has pseudogene status. The CDR3 has 15 amino acids.

This clone is labeled medium-sized (0.01 to 0.1%). This chain joins TRBV18 and TRBJ1-2, with 11 bases aligning to TRBD1. The CDR3 length is 18 residues. Germline V gives CDR1 KGHSH, CDR2 LQKENI. V dropped 6 bases and J dropped 4; count of bases not matched to a gene: 16. The CDR3 sequence is CASSVTRAGTGGVYGYTF. The CDR3 nucleotides read TGTGCCAGCTCCGTCACTAGGGCCGGGACAGGGGGAGTCTATGGCTACACCTTC.

This rearrangement joins TRBV6-6 to TRBJ1-3; 7 bases match TRBD1. V was clipped by 5 bases and J by 2 bases; unmatched bases: 9. The CDR3 is 16 amino acids. From germline, CDR1 is MNHNY and CDR2 SVGAGI (reference sequence). CDR3 protein: CASSRDVGQTGNTIYF. CDR3 nucleotide sequence: TGTGCCAGCAGTCGAGACGTGGGACAGACTGGAAACACCATATATTTT.

The genes are TRBV9 and TRBJ2-7; D is unclear. The CDR3 sequence is 15 residues long. Germline V gene data show CDR1 as SGDLS and CDR2 as YYNGEE. The V end was cut by 3 bases, the J end by 1 base, with 14 bases between. The DNA of the CDR3 is TGTGCCAGCAGCGGATTCCATGAAGGTTCCTACGAGCAGTACTTC. It yields the protein CASSGFHEGSYEQYF.

The V and J genes are TRBV28 and TRBJ2-1, with 9 bases fitting TRBD2. This CDR3 contains 14 residues. CDR1 and CDR2 from the germline V gene are MDHEN and SYDVKM. Trimming at V came to 7 bases and at J to 3 bases, leaving 4 bases not matched to a gene. CDR3 protein: CASKREAVYNEQFF. The DNA of the CDR3 is TGTGCCAGCAAGCGGGAGGCGGTCTACAATGAGCAGTTCTTC.

V gene TRBV6-5 combines with J gene TRBJ2-7; 9 bases are shared with TRBD1. Germline V lookup: CDR1 MNHEY, CDR2 SVGAGI. This CDR3 is built from 15 residues. V shed 6 bases, J shed 5 bases, and the junction held 11 bases outside the gene matches. The DNA for the CDR3 is TGTGCCAGCAGGATTACCGGGACAGGGTACAACGAGCAGTACTTC. Translation gives CASRITGTGYNEQYF.

CDR3 in DNA: TGTGCCAGCAGCGGCGGTGGGCTGGGAAGGGAGACCCAGTACTTC. This sequence encodes CASSGGGLGRETQYF. The V call is TRBV9, the J call TRBJ2-5; no firm D call. V was trimmed by 3 bases and J by 5 bases, leaving 17 bases between them. The germline gives CDR1 SGDLS, CDR2 YYNGEE. The CDR3 is 15 amino acids.

The chain uses TRBV5-1 and TRBJ2-7, with 8 bases that match TRBD2. CDR1 is SGHRS and CDR2 is YFSETQ in the germline V gene. Losses at the gene ends were 0 bases for V and 3 bases for J; bases not matched to a gene: 14. The CDR3 length is 18 residues. CDR3 nucleotide sequence: TGCGCCAGCAGCTTGGATGGGGGGTTAGCGGGGTCTGACTACGAGCAGTACTTC. It codes for CASSLDGGLAGSDYEQYF.

This clone has just one count. This chain uses TRBV28 with TRBJ1-1, with a weak D call TRBD1 (5 bases). The CDR3 loop spans 13 amino acids. The germline V and J ends were trimmed by 7 bases and 9 bases, with 18 bases remaining between them. Germline CDR1 MDHEN, CDR2 SYDVKM. The CDR3 coding sequence is TGTGCCAGCACTTGGGGGATGGAGGGAAAAGCTTTCTTT. This sequence encodes CASTWGMEGKAFF.

The chain is built from TRBV5-1 and TRBJ2-5; D unresolved. Deletions cut 4 bases from V and 5 bases from J, with 15 bases between. The CDR3 is made up of 14 amino acids. The germline V gene has CDR1 SGHRS and CDR2 YFSETQ. The CDR3 DNA is TGCGCCAGCAGCACATCTAGGTTTAGGGAGACCCAGTACTTC. This translates into CASSTSRFRETQYF.

The V call is TRBV5-1, the J call TRBJ2-7; 10 positions agree with TRBD1. There are 18 residues in the CDR3. Germline V CDR1 and CDR2: SGHRS, YFSETQ. Unmatched junction bases numbered 14, after V lost 1 base and J lost 4 bases. The CDR3 DNA sequence: TGCGCCAGCAGCTTGACAGGGACAGGGGCCCGGGGGAATTACGAGCAGTACTTC. The encoded protein is CASSLTGTGARGNYEQYF. The variable domain in full, completed from reference TRBV5-1 and TRBJ2-7, reads KAGVTQTPRYLIKTRGQQVTLSCSPISGHRSVSWYQQTPGQGLQFLFEYFSETQRNKGNFPGRFSGRQFSNSRSEMNVSTLELGDSALYLCASSLTGTGARGNYEQYFGPGTRLTVT.

The genes are TRBV20-1 and TRBJ1-2; D gene uncertain. The CDR3 has 11 residues. Trimming shortened V by 6 bases and J by 6 bases, and 11 bases separated the two germline ends. In germline, CDR1 is DFQATT, CDR2 SNEGSKA (reference sequence). The CDR3 reads CSASVQDGYTF. For the CDR3, the DNA is TGCAGTGCGTCGGTCCAGGATGGCTACACCTTC.